This T cell receptor beta chain came from a study of cytomegalovirus exposure and HLA in healthy donors. Both 60 Vbeta primers and 13 Jbeta primers went into the PCR. Some clones are missing from TCRdb's copy, which holds only in-frame ones; the method was immunoSEQ multiplex PCR. The table records roughly 110,000 clones, over 60% of them present only once. CDR1 SGHRS and CDR2 YFSETQ come from the germline V gene. The ends lost 4 bases at V and 6 bases at J; junction bases unmatched: 9. This CDR3 contains 16 residues. This TCR was recovered from a woman aged 45-60 years in good health and CMV-seropositive. V is TRBV5-1 and J is TRBJ2-1, with 11 bases aligning to TRBD1. Sequenced material: PBMCs. DNA of the CDR3: TGCGCCAGCAGCCTAGTAACCGGGACAGGGGGCAATGAGCAGTTCTTC. Encoded protein: CASSLVTGTGGNEQFF.